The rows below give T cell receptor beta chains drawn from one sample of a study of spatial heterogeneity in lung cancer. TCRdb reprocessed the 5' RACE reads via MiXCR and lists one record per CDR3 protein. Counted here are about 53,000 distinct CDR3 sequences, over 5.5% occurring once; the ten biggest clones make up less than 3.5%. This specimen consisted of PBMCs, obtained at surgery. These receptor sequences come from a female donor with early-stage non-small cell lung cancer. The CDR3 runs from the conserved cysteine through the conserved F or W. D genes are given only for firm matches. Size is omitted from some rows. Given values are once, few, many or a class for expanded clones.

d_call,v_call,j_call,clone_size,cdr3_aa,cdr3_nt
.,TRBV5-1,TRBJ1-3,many,CASSLKGTSSGNTIYF,TGCGCCAGCAGCTTGAAAGGCACGAGCTCTGGAAACACCATATATTTT
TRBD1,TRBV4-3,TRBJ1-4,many,CASSQDTGELNEKLFF,TGCGCCAGCAGCCAAGATACAGGGGAGCTCAATGAAAAACTGTTTTTT
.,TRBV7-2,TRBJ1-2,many,CASSEEGTPGYTF,TGTGCCAGCAGCGAAGAGGGGACCCCCGGTTATACCTTC
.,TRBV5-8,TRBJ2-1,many,CASSLRWGNEQFF,TGTGCCAGCAGCCTGAGGTGGGGCAATGAGCAGTTCTTC
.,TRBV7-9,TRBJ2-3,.,CASSRNRGALRDTQYF,TGTGCCAGCAGTCGAAATCGGGGGGCCCTCCGGGATACGCAGTATTTT
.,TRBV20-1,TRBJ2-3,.,CSAHGTQIRDTQYF,TGCAGTGCACACGGGACTCAGATCCGGGATACGCAGTATTTT
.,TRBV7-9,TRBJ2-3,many,CASSWGEDTQYF,TGTGCCAGCAGCTGGGGGGAAGATACGCAGTATTTT
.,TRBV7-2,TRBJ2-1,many,CASSLDRGRDEQFF,TGTGCCAGCAGCTTAGATCGGGGGCGCGATGAGCAGTTCTTC
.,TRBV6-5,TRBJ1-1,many,CASSSRRTEAFF,TGTGCCAGCAGTTCTCGTAGGACTGAAGCTTTCTTT
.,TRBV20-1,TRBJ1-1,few,CSARVILNTEAFF,TGCAGTGCTAGAGTAATCCTGAACACTGAAGCTTTCTTT
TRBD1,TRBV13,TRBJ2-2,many,CASRRQGRNTGELFF,TGTGCCAGCAGACGACAGGGGCGGAACACCGGGGAGCTGTTTTTT
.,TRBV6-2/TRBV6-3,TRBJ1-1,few,CASSPGGHTEAFF,TGTGCCAGCAGTCCAGGTGGGCACACTGAAGCTTTCTTT
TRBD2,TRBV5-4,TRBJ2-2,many,CASSFSREGANTGELFF,TGTGCCAGCAGCTTTAGCCGGGAGGGGGCGAACACCGGGGAGCTGTTTTTT
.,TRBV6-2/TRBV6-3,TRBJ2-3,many,CASRHLDTQYF,TGTGCCAGCAGACACCTAGATACGCAGTATTTT
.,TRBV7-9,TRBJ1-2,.,CASSPRTNYGYTF,TGTGCCAGCAGCCCAAGGACAAACTATGGCTACACCTTC
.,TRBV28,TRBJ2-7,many,CASSTAGSRAYEQYF,TGTGCCAGCAGTACCGCAGGGTCACGAGCCTACGAGCAGTACTTC
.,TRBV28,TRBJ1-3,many,CATISGNTIYF,TGTGCCACCATCTCTGGAAACACCATATATTTT
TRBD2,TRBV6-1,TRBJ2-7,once,CASQTSGGYEQYF,TGTGCCAGTCAGACTAGCGGGGGTTACGAGCAGTACTTC
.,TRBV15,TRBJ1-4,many,CATSRDGGSNEKLFF,TGTGCCACCAGCAGAGATGGCGGCAGTAATGAAAAACTGTTTTTT
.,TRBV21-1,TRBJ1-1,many,CASRPGQVNTEAFF,TGTGCCAGCAGGCCCGGACAGGTTAACACTGAAGCTTTCTTT
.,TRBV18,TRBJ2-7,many,CASSPRGGTSSYEQYF,TGTGCCAGCTCACCAAGGGGGGGCACAAGCTCCTACGAGCAGTACTTC
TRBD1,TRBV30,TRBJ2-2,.,CAWRQGTNTGELFF,TGTGCCTGGAGACAGGGGACGAACACCGGGGAGCTGTTTTTT
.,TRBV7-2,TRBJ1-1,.,CASSRGARNTEAFF,TGTGCCAGCAGCCGGGGGGCCAGGAACACTGAAGCTTTCTTT
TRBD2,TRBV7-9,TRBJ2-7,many,CASSLLPSGSGTYEQYF,TGTGCCAGCAGCTTGCTTCCTAGCGGGTCTGGAACCTACGAGCAGTACTTC
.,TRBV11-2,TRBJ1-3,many,CASSLGGNTIYF,TGTGCCAGCAGCCTCGGGGGAAACACCATATATTTT
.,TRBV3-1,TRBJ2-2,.,CASRRGTANTGELFF,TGTGCCAGCAGACGCGGGACAGCAAACACCGGGGAGCTGTTTTTT
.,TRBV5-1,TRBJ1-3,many,CASWDISGNTIYF,TGCGCCAGCTGGGACATTTCTGGAAACACCATATATTTT
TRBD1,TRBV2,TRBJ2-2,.,CASTWTGGTGELFF,TGTGCCAGCACCTGGACAGGGGGCACCGGGGAGCTGTTTTTT
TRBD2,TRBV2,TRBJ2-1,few,CVSTSGGYNEQFF,TGTGTCAGCACTAGCGGGGGATACAATGAGCAGTTCTTC
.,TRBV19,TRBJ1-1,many,CASSQQSGHNTEAFF,TGTGCCAGTAGTCAACAATCGGGACATAACACTGAAGCTTTCTTT
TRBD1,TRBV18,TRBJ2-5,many,CASSPSLQGAGETQYF,TGTGCCAGCTCACCTTCCCTTCAGGGGGCCGGAGAGACCCAGTACTTC
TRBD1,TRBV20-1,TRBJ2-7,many,CSAGQGTYEQYF,TGCAGTGCGGGACAGGGGACCTACGAGCAGTACTTC
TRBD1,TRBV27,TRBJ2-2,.,CASRPDRVAGELFF,TGTGCCAGCAGGCCAGACAGGGTGGCCGGGGAGCTGTTTTTT
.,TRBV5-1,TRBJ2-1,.,CASSLGAGFSYNEQFF,TGCGCCAGCAGCTTGGGGGCAGGGTTCTCCTACAATGAGCAGTTCTTC
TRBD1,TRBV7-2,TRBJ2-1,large,CASSVDRANEQFF,TGTGCCAGCAGCGTGGACAGGGCCAATGAGCAGTTCTTC
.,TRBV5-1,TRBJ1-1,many,CASSLTRGRYTEAFF,TGCGCCAGCAGCCTGACCCGGGGGCGGTACACTGAAGCTTTCTTT
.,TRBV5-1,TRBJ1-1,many,CASSLNDNSGTLGAEAFF,TGCGCCAGCAGCTTAAATGACAACTCCGGGACCCTCGGAGCTGAAGCTTTCTTT
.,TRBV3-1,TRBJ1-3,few,CASSQQSSGNTIYF,TGTGCCAGCAGCCAACAGAGCTCTGGAAACACCATATATTTT
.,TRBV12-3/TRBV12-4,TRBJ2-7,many,CASSLSFGGTYEQYF,TGTGCCAGCAGTTTATCGTTCGGGGGAACTTACGAGCAGTACTTC
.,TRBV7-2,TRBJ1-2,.,CASSLALAQASYGYTF,TGTGCCAGCAGCTTAGCGCTTGCCCAGGCCTCCTATGGCTACACCTTC
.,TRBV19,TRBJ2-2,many,CASNVGGAYTGELFF,TGTGCCAGTAATGTCGGGGGCGCGTATACCGGGGAGCTGTTTTTT
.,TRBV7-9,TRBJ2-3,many,CASSPVAQGQYF,TGTGCCAGCAGCCCAGTGGCTCAGGGGCAGTATTTT
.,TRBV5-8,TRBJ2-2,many,CASTRQRLTGELFF,TGTGCCAGCACCCGACAGCGACTCACCGGGGAGCTGTTTTTT
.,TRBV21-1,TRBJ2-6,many,CASAQASARPGANVLTF,TGTGCCAGCGCACAGGCTAGCGCCAGACCTGGGGCCAACGTCCTGACTTTC
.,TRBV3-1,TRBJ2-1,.,CASRGDSARYNEQFF,TGTGCCAGCAGAGGGGACTCCGCTAGGTACAATGAGCAGTTCTTC
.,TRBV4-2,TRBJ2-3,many,CASSQGDRASTDTQYF,TGTGCCAGCAGCCAAGGGGATAGGGCCTCCACAGATACGCAGTATTTT
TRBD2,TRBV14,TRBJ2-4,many,CASSPGTSGVRAKNIQYF,TGTGCCAGCAGCCCCGGGACTAGCGGGGTTAGGGCCAAAAACATTCAGTACTTC
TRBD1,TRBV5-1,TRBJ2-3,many,CASSSEGGMTDTQYF,TGCGCCAGCAGCTCGGAAGGGGGCATGACAGATACGCAGTATTTT
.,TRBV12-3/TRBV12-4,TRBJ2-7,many,CASSLDSVASYEQYF,TGTGCCAGCAGTTTGGATTCCGTGGCGAGCTACGAGCAGTACTTC